Here is one T cell receptor beta chain with its context. Which antigen it targets is not known. The input lacks base qualities; no much larger clone sits a single base away. The time point label corresponds to: baseline before oral tofacitinib. Peripheral blood and lesional scalp punch biopsies were obtained from patients with alopecia areata. PBMCs were isolated by density centrifugation and stained for CD3, CD4 and CD8, and CD4+ and CD8+ T cells were sorted on a FACSAria. The protocol used for the library was the immunoSEQ multiplex PCR assay. RNA was extracted from all samples and reverse transcribed into cDNA as template for TCR sequencing. First-strand cDNA was synthesized with SuperScript III using a 2:1 mix of oligo-dT and random hexamers. Amplification bias was assessed with a synthetic immune receptor repertoire, and residual bias was removed computationally. The published analysis was carried out like this. Raw reads were preprocessed to remove errors, and CDR3 was defined according to IMGT conventions as the region from the conserved cysteine to phenylalanine. Clonality was computed as 1 minus the Shannon entropy, with the entropy normalized by log2 of the number of productive unique TCRs. Whether each scalp clone was CD4 or CD8 was inferred by checking scalp TCRbeta sequences against the CD4 and CD8 repertoires from sorted blood. TCRdb took this table from immuneACCESS and kept in-frame rearrangements with V and J called. Such tables lack part of the clones; where checked against another copy, unresolved V genes explain under half of the gap, and the rest is unexplained. Clone size and the V and J calls come from that table; the DNA yielded D and trimming. This sample is represented by approximately 59,000 clones; under 55% of them were singletons. The ten biggest clones cover approximately 18% of the sample.

CDR1 and CDR2, per the germline V gene (reference sequence), are LNHDA and SQIVND. The junction shows trimming of 8 bases on V and 3 bases on J, plus 13 bases between the germline ends. The CDR3 measures 13 amino acids from cysteine to phenylalanine. The sequence is cut down to CDR3 DNA, 39 bases in frame from base 1. The data originate from a study of CD8+ T cells in alopecia areata (dated by TCRdb to the late 2010s). With regard to the full study: The treated patients took part in an open-label pilot trial in which moderate-to-severe alopecia areata was treated with oral tofacitinib at 5 to 10 mg twice daily. Amplification of TCRbeta CDR3 regions was done by immunoSEQ multiplex PCR using 35 Vbeta forward primers and 13 Jbeta reverse primers. Scalp clonality was compared among normal scalp (n=4), patchy alopecia areata scalp (n=8), and alopecia totalis/universalis scalp (n=8). To study T cell clonal expansion in alopecia areata, the researchers applied high-throughput TCRbeta sequencing to both the C3H/HeJ mouse model and human patients. Biopsies were taken from tofacitinib-treated patients at baseline and again at 4 and 24 weeks into treatment, and several of those patients also had a later scalp biopsy. RNA was obtained with the PAXgene miRNA kit for fixed scalp, the miRNeasy kit for PBMCs, and the RNeasy kit for mouse skin. Patients stayed on tofacitinib for 6 to 18 months and then had 6 months of follow-up off drug so that delayed response and recurrence could be assessed. On the human side, TCRbeta sequencing was run on scalp tissue and on sorted CD4+ and CD8+ peripheral blood T cells from healthy controls and from alopecia areata patients with either patchy or totalis/universalis disease. What the authors observed across the whole study: TCR sequences shared between patients were less clear than in mice, possibly partly because of HLA diversity in the patient population. Unlike mouse skin, which is dominated by gammadelta T cells, normal human skin has resident alphabeta T cells that are also sequenced, and this complicates analysis of the scalp TCR repertoire. Higher clonality and more expanded CD8+ clones were observed in lesional scalp than in normal scalp, particularly in alopecia totalis/universalis, a finding suggestive of antigenic drive.

Recombination joined TRBV19 with TRBJ2-5; no D gene can be assigned with confidence. Sample: CD8+ T cells sorted from blood, taken at week 0. The clonotype was recovered from a human donor with alopecia areata. The CDR3 amino acid sequence is: CASRPLAEETQYF. The bases read TGTGCCAGTCGGCCCTTGGCGGAAGAGACCCAGTACTTC.